This is a list of T cell receptor beta chains from one sample in a study of identical twins. MiXCR, applied by TCRdb to the 5' RACE reads, yields one record per CDR3 protein. Of more than 600,000 distinct CDR3 sequences listed, 15% to 20% are singletons. The sample also formed part of further work on T cells expressing NK-cell markers.

Material: PBMCs. These receptors were taken from a woman aged 18-29 years in good health. Each CDR3 is given with its conserved first and last residue. The D gene is left open where the match is weak. Rows give clone size only sometimes, using once, few, many, or a class for an expanded clone.

TRBJ2-5	TRBV5-1	NA	NA	TGCGCCAGCAGCTTAGGTAGACCCGAGACCCAGTACTTC	CASSLGRPETQYF
TRBJ2-1	TRBV12-3/TRBV12-4	NA	TRBD2	TGTGCCAGCAGTCCCCCCGGGACTAGATCATACAATGAGCAGTTCTTC	CASSPPGTRSYNEQFF
TRBJ2-7	TRBV4-2	NA	NA	TGTGCCAGCAGCCATATCCCCCCTTACGAGCAGTACTTC	CASSHIPPYEQYF
TRBJ2-3	TRBV5-6	NA	NA	TGTGCCAGCAGCTTCGACTCCGCTAGCACAGATACGCAGTATTTT	CASSFDSASTDTQYF
TRBJ2-2	TRBV10-3	many	NA	TGTGCCATCAGGGTTTTGGACACCGGGGAGCTGTTTTTT	CAIRVLDTGELFF
TRBJ1-2	TRBV5-1	many	NA	TGCGCCAGCAGCGACGGGAGTAACTATGGCTACACCTTC	CASSDGSNYGYTF
TRBJ2-1	TRBV5-1	few	NA	TGCGCCAGCAGCTCCAGTTTACTATTCGTTGAGCAGTTCTTC	CASSSSLLFVEQFF
TRBJ2-1	TRBV20-1	NA	TRBD1	TGCAGTGCTACCCCGACAGGGTACAATGAGCAGTTCTTC	CSATPTGYNEQFF
TRBJ1-5	TRBV12-3/TRBV12-4	few	NA	TGTGCCAGCAGTTTTGAACGGCCCCAGCCCCAGCATTTT	CASSFERPQPQHF
TRBJ1-1	TRBV10-3	NA	NA	TGTGCCATCAGTGAGACAGGTATGAACACTGAAGCTTTCTTT	CAISETGMNTEAFF
TRBJ2-5	TRBV6-1	NA	TRBD2	TGTGCCAGCATACCCGGACTAGCGGCGTACCAAGAGACCCAGTACTTC	CASIPGLAAYQETQYF
TRBJ2-1	TRBV5-1	few	NA	TGCGCCAGCAGCTTGGTCGACAGCTTGCTCAATGAGCAGTTCTTC	CASSLVDSLLNEQFF
TRBJ2-3	TRBV9	few	TRBD2	TGTGCCAGCAGCGTAGTACTAGCGGGGGGGGAAGATACGCAGTATTTT	CASSVVLAGGEDTQYF
TRBJ2-2	TRBV7-2	few	NA	TGTGCCAGCTCGGGCGTCTCGAACACCGGGGAGCTGTTTTTT	CASSGVSNTGELFF
TRBJ2-7	TRBV5-1	NA	NA	TGCGCCAGCAGCTTCAACCGCGGCATAAGCTCCTACGAGCAGTACTTC	CASSFNRGISSYEQYF
TRBJ2-2	TRBV20-1	few	NA	TGCAGTGCTAGAGATCGTCCGGGGGCGAACACCGGGGAGCTGTTTTTT	CSARDRPGANTGELFF
TRBJ2-1	TRBV4-3	few	TRBD2	TGCGCCAGCAGCCAACAGCGGGACTCCTACAATGAGCAGTTCTTC	CASSQQRDSYNEQFF
TRBJ1-1	TRBV2	many	TRBD1	TGTGCCAGCAGTGGACGGACAGGGCGGCCTGAAGCTTTCTTT	CASSGRTGRPEAFF
TRBJ2-1	TRBV3-1	few	TRBD2	TGTGCCAGCAGACTAGCGGGGGGGTCCTACAATGAGCAGTTCTTC	CASRLAGGSYNEQFF
TRBJ1-1	TRBV5-1	few	NA	TGCGCCAGCAGCATTGGGAGGGTAGGGAACACTGAAGCTTTCTTT	CASSIGRVGNTEAFF
TRBJ1-2	TRBV12-5	NA	TRBD1	TGTGCTAGTGGTTATGGACAGGACCGCTATGGCTACACCTTC	CASGYGQDRYGYTF
TRBJ2-1	TRBV12-3/TRBV12-4	NA	NA	TGTGCCGCCGGAGGGCCCGTTAGTGAGCAGTTCTTC	CAAGGPVSEQFF
TRBJ1-1	TRBV5-1	many	NA	TGTGCCAGCAGCTCCGGACAGAACACTGAAGCTTTCTTT	CASSSGQNTEAFF
TRBJ2-3	TRBV20-1	NA	NA	TGCAGTGCTAGAGATCCGGGTCATAGGGGCACAGATACGCAGTATTTT	CSARDPGHRGTDTQYF
TRBJ2-2	TRBV6-1	NA	NA	TGTGCCAGTTCCCCCTACGAGGATATCACCGGGGAGCTGTTTTTT	CASSPYEDITGELFF
TRBJ2-1	TRBV5-1	NA	NA	TGCGCCAGCAGTCCTGACTGGTTTGAGCAGTTCTTC	CASSPDWFEQFF
TRBJ2-3	TRBV9	NA	NA	TGTGCCAGCAGCTTCGGACTAAGAACAGATACGCAGTATTTT	CASSFGLRTDTQYF
TRBJ2-2	TRBV5-1	few	NA	TGCGCCAGCAGCCTCTCTCTTCCCGGAGCCGGGGAGCTGTTTTTT	CASSLSLPGAGELFF
TRBJ1-2	TRBV9	few	NA	TGTGCCAGCAGCTCGGGCAGGGTCGGCTACACCTTC	CASSSGRVGYTF
TRBJ2-7	TRBV6-5	few	TRBD2	TGTGCCAGCAGTTGGACTAGCGGGAGCCCCTACGAGCAGTACTTC	CASSWTSGSPYEQYF
TRBJ2-3	TRBV6-1	few	NA	TGTGCCAGCAGCCCCGGTTGGTCTACGGATACGCAGTATTTT	CASSPGWSTDTQYF
TRBJ2-1	TRBV5-1	NA	NA	TGCGCCAGCAGCGCCGGGACGCAAAATGAGCAGTTCTTC	CASSAGTQNEQFF
TRBJ2-7	TRBV7-9	NA	NA	TGTGCCAGCAGCCCTCCGAACAGGGTGGAATACGAGCAGTACTTC	CASSPPNRVEYEQYF
TRBJ2-3	TRBV5-1	NA	NA	TGCGCCAGCACCGCCAGCGTACGGGCGGCAGATACGCAGTATTTT	CASTASVRAADTQYF
TRBJ2-2	TRBV20-1	few	TRBD1	TGCAGTATTACGGGACAGGGGACGCACGGGGAGCTGTTTTTT	CSITGQGTHGELFF
TRBJ2-7	TRBV5-1	few	NA	TGCGCCAGCAGCTACGACAGAACCTTCTACGAGCAGTACTTC	CASSYDRTFYEQYF
TRBJ2-3	TRBV20-1	few	NA	TGCAGTGCTAGAGGGGCGGGGATAGATACGCAGTATTTT	CSARGAGIDTQYF
TRBJ1-1	TRBV12-3/TRBV12-4	many	TRBD1	TGTGCCAGCAGTTCACAGGGGGGTCGCACTGAAGCTTTCTTT	CASSSQGGRTEAFF
TRBJ2-7	TRBV4-1	few	TRBD1	TGCGCCAGCAGCCAGACTAAGGGGTCAGGGGGCTCATACGAGCAGTACTTC	CASSQTKGSGGSYEQYF
TRBJ2-7	TRBV12-3/TRBV12-4	NA	NA	TGTGCCAGCAGTTTAGGGGTGTACGGCGAGCAGTACTTC	CASSLGVYGEQYF
TRBJ1-1	TRBV12-3/TRBV12-4	few	NA	TGTGCCAGCAGTTTAAGCTGGACCATGAACACTGAAGCTTTCTTT	CASSLSWTMNTEAFF
TRBJ2-7	TRBV12-3/TRBV12-4	many	NA	TGTGCCAGCAGTTTAGGCAGCTTATACGAGCAGTACTTC	CASSLGSLYEQYF